This TCR beta chain derives from a study of vaccination and CD4 T cells after COVID-19. Described time point: late sampling 161 to 241 days after vaccination in a few convalescent patients. Stated treatment: roughly 11-day PBMC culture with coronavirus spike peptide pools or control peptides (ViraFEST assay). The CDR3 consists of 14 residues. Germline V gene data show CDR1 as SNHLY and CDR2 as FYNNEI. V lost 1 base and J 2 bases, leaving 6 bases between the germline ends. The Oncomine TCR Beta short-read assay was what sequenced the DNA obtained from cultured CD4+ T cells. Cultures of CD4+ T cells served as the source for extracting genomic DNA. From the PCR reads, TCRdb called clonotypes with MiXCR, one entry per CDR3 protein. The sample shows about 25,000 distinct CDR3 sequences, roughly a third of them seen only once. A word on this clonotype: Its antigen is unknown.

This clonotype originated in a human donor who had recovered from COVID-19. V gene TRBV2 combines with J gene TRBJ1-5, with D hard to call. Here the sequenced sample was CD4+ T cells from blood, cultured in vitro, taken about 7 months after SARS-CoV-2 vaccination. The DNA for the CDR3 is TGTGCCAGCAGTGAAGGTCAGGGCAATCAGCCCCAGCATTTT. It specifies CASSEGQGNQPQHF.